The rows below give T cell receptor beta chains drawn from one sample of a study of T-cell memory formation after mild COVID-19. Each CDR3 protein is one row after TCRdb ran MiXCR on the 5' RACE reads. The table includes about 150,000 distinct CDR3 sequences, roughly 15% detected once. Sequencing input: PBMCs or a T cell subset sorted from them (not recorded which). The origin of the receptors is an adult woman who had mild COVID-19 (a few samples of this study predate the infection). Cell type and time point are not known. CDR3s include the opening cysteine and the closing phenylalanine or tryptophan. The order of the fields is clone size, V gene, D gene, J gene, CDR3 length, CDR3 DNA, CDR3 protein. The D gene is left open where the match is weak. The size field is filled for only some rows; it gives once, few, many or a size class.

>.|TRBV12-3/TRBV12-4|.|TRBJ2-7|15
TGTGCCAGCAGTTTACCCAACTCCTTGTTCTACGAGCAGTACTTC
CASSLPNSLFYEQYF
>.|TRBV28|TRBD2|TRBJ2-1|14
TGTGCCAGCATTAGCGGGAGGGGATACAATGAGCAGTTCTTC
CASISGRGYNEQFF
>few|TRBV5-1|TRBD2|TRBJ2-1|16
TGCGCCAGCAGCTCCACACCCCTAGCGGGAAGCAATGAGCAGTTCTTC
CASSSTPLAGSNEQFF
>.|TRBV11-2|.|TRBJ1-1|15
TGTGCCAGCAGCTTCCTCGGGGAAGCGAGAGCTGAAGCTTTCTTT
CASSFLGEARAEAFF
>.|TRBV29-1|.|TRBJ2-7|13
TGCAGCGCCTATTCGACAGAAACCTACGAGCAGTACTTC
CSAYSTETYEQYF
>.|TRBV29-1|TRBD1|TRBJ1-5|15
TGCAGCGTGGGTTCGGGGACAGGGAGCAATCAGCCCCAGCATTTT
CSVGSGTGSNQPQHF
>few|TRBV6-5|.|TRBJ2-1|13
TGTGCCAGCAGTTACTCGAACAACAATGAGCAGTTCTTC
CASSYSNNNEQFF
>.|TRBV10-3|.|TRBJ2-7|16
TGTGCCATCAGTGAGTCGCAGTGGGGGGCCGTTAACGAGCAGTACTTC
CAISESQWGAVNEQYF
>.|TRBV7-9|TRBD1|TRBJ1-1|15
TGTGCCAGCAGCGCCCGACAGGGCGCCAACACTGAAGCTTTCTTT
CASSARQGANTEAFF
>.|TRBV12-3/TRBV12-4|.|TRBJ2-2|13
TGTGCCAGCAGTCCCACAGGTGCCGGGGAGCTGTTTTTT
CASSPTGAGELFF
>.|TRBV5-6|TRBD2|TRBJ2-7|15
TGTGCCAGCAGCCCGACGACTAGCGGCGCCTACGAGCAGTACTTC
CASSPTTSGAYEQYF
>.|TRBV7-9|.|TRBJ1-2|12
TGTGCCAGCAGCTCTCTCAACTATGGCTACACCTTC
CASSSLNYGYTF
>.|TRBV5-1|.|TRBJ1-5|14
TGCGCCAGCAGCTTGGATAGCAGAAATCAGCCCCAGCATTTT
CASSLDSRNQPQHF
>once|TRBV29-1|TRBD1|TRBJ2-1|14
TGCAGCGTTAGCTTGACAGGGCCTTACAATGAGCAGTTCTTC
CSVSLTGPYNEQFF
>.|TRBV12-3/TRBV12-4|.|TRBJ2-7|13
TGTGCCAGCAGTTTAGATGTGGGTAACGAGCAGTACTTC
CASSLDVGNEQYF
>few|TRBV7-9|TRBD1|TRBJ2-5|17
TGTGCCAGCCGCCCGGCAGGACAGGGACCCCTCCAAGAGACCCAGTACTTC
CASRPAGQGPLQETQYF
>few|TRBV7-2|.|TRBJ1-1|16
TGTGCCAGCAGCTTAGGGACCCTTTTACGGAACACTGAAGCTTTCTTT
CASSLGTLLRNTEAFF
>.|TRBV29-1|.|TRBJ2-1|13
TGCAGCGTTGAGGGGGGCTCCTACAATGAGCAGTTCTTC
CSVEGGSYNEQFF
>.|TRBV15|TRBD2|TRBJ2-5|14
TGTGCCACCAGCAGAGATAGCGGGGCGGAGACCAAGTACTTC
CATSRDSGAETKYF
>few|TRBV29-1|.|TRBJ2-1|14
TGCAGCGTTGAGGGGGATCCCTCCTACAATGAGCAGTTCTTC
CSVEGDPSYNEQFF
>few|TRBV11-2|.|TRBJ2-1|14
TGTGCCAGCAGCTTCGGACAGTACTACAATGAGCAGTTCTTC
CASSFGQYYNEQFF
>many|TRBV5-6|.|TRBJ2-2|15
TGTGCCAGCAGCATAGGACATTCGAACACCGGGGAGCTGTTTTTT
CASSIGHSNTGELFF
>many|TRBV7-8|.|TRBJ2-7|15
TGTGCCAGCAGCCCGGAGAGGTTTGCCTCCTACGAGCAGTACTTC
CASSPERFASYEQYF
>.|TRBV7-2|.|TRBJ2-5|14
TGTGCCAGCAGCCCTAGCCAGACGGGGGAGACCCAGTACTTC
CASSPSQTGETQYF
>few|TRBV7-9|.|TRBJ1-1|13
TGTGCCAGCAAACCCTACGCAGGTACCGGAGCTTTCTTT
CASKPYAGTGAFF
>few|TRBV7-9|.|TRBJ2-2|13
TGTGCCAGCAGCCGCACTGGTACCGGGGAGCTGTTTTTT
CASSRTGTGELFF